This paragraph reports one TCR beta chain. The CDR3 contains 13 residues. Trimming pared 6 bases from V and 3 bases from J, leaving 10 bases between. As originally analysed: Quantification of nucleated cells was approximated via reference gene primer amplification. Using immunoSEQ multiplex PCR, the repertoire was profiled, and TCRdb retains in-frame clones only, with some absent. From that table come the V and J calls and clone size; the DNA was used to work out D and trimming. The data show 150,000 to 200,000 clones, around 83% seen once. This entry is derived from a study of blood T cell repertoires in COVID-19. Across the study: Samples taken during acute and convalescent COVID-19 were collected in the United States, Italy and Spain. From T cells, B-cell-depleted T cells, or PBMCs came the material, which was cDNA or gDNA.

The rearrangement links TRBV12-3 or TRBV12-4 to TRBJ2-3; possibly TRBD1 for D (6 bases). The material sequenced was peripheral blood. The sequence was collected from a human donor in a cohort sampled during active COVID-19. As DNA, the CDR3 is TGTGCCAGCAGCCGTGGACAGACAGATACGCAGTATTTT. This sequence encodes CASSRGQTDTQYF.